Below are 3 T cell receptor beta chains sequenced from a single sample in a study of blood T cell repertoires in COVID-19 (TCRdb year 2020). Library prep was done by the immunoSEQ multiplex PCR assay. TCRdb holds this immuneACCESS table with in-frame rearrangements only. Some clones are missing; in checked studies, unresolved V genes explain under half, and the rest has no known cause. Present in this sample are just under 80,000 clones, roughly 78% of which were seen just once. Roughly 4.8% of the sample rests with the top ten. Sequencing was performed on peripheral blood. The origin of the receptors is a woman between 65 and 79 years old with acute or convalescent COVID-19.

V is TRBV27 and J is TRBJ2-1; no clear D. Per germline, CDR1 MNHEY and CDR2 SMNVEV (reference sequence). V was pared by 5 bases and J by 5 bases, with 10 bases between. This CDR3 contains 13 residues. CDR3 coding DNA: TGTGCCAGCAGTCCCCTCCTCGACAATGAGCAGTTCTTC. It specifies CASSPLLDNEQFF.

The V and J genes are TRBV7-2 and TRBJ1-6; 8 nucleotides line up with TRBD1. Germline-derived CDR1 and CDR2 are SGHTA and FQGNSA. CDR3 length: 16 residues. V was pared by 5 bases and J by 10 bases, with 13 bases of the junction left unmatched. The CDR3 DNA reads as TGTGCCAGCAGCCCCGGACAGGGCGTTTCAGGGTCACCCCTCCACTTT. It codes for CASSPGQGVSGSPLHF.

CDR3 sequence reads: CASSQDEASGGVTDTQYF. DNA of the CDR3: TGCGCCAGCAGCCAAGATGAGGCTAGCGGGGGGGTCACAGATACGCAGTATTTT. The genes are TRBV4-3 and TRBJ2-3, with 12 bases identical to TRBD2. The V and J ends lost 0 bases and 2 bases, in that order; junction bases with no gene match: 6. The length of the CDR3 is 18 residues. Germline CDR1 LGHNA, CDR2 YSLEER.